This TCR beta chain stems from a study of CXCR3-negative and CXCR3-positive naive CD8 T cells. Notes on this clonotype: Its antigen is not known.

Study-level results: Both naive subsets, CXCR3-negative and CXCR3-positive, displayed similar TRBV-TRBJ usage, unlike memory cells. Hydrophobicity was higher for TRB CDR3s found in CXCR3-positive naive cells than in CXCR3-negative naive cells. For the naive subsets, surface CD5 was similar, and TCR strength was inferred from TRB CDR3 properties.

Carrying UMI labels, the TRB cDNA libraries were prepared through 5' RACE. Reanalyzing the 5' RACE reads, TCRdb keeps one entry per CDR3 protein, without DNA. The sample totals over 50,000 distinct CDR3 sequences. This CDR3 contains 12 residues. Germline-derived CDR1 and CDR2 are SQVTM and ANQGSEA. The sequence derives from a human donor in good health. Some clones in this sample may be carry-over from other donors' samples. This chain links TRBV29-1 with TRBJ2-7; the D gene TCRdb calls, TRBD1, cannot be checked with no DNA. Material for sequencing was naive CXCR3+ CD8+ T cells from blood. The sample's subset: CD45RO-CCR7+CD27+CD95- naive CD8+ T cells expressing CXCR3 (TNR3+). This chain's CDR3 is CSVDDTGVEQYF.